The 20 T cell receptor beta chains below were found in one sample sequenced in a study of blood T cell repertoires in COVID-19. Using immunoSEQ multiplex PCR, the repertoire was profiled, and TCRdb retains in-frame clones only, with some absent. The profile shows approximately 250,000 clones, 80% to 90% of them singletons. Source material: peripheral blood. Every receptor here comes from a woman between 70 and 85 years old with COVID-19, enrolled during active disease.

The chain uses TRBV7-8 and TRBJ1-5; possible D gene TRBD1, 5 bases. This CDR3 is 17 amino acids long. Germline V gene sequence: CDR1 SGHVS, CDR2 FQNEAQ. V lost 6 bases, J lost 1 base, and 19 bases lay in between. The CDR3 loop reads CASRATREFGSNQPQHF. The CDR3 DNA reads TGTGCCAGCAGAGCCACCAGGGAATTTGGCAGCAATCAGCCCCAGCATTTT.

The chain joins TRBV21-1 to TRBJ2-5; the D segment call TRBD2 is taken from the table without a DNA check. TRBV21-1 is annotated as a pseudogene. This CDR3 is 13 amino acids long. CDR3 DNA sequence: TGTGCCAGCACGGGAAATAACCAAGAGACCCAGTACTTC. Translating it yields CASTGNNQETQYF.

The chain couples TRBV24-1 to TRBJ1-2; TRBD1 is a possible D gene (6 bases). Germline loops: CDR1 KGHDR, CDR2 SFDVKD. The CDR3 sequence is 14 residues long. The V and J ends lost 3 bases and 8 bases respectively, with 15 bases between them. Here the CDR3 reads CATSDGVQGRGYTF. As DNA, the CDR3 is TGTGCCACCAGTGATGGAGTCCAGGGGAGAGGCTACACCTTC.

The chain employs TRBV15 and TRBJ1-3; 7 bases line up with TRBD1. J was trimmed by 7 bases and V by 6 bases; bases with no gene match: 9. Germline values: CDR1 LNHNV, CDR2 YYDKDF (reference sequence). This CDR3 spans 14 amino acids. In DNA form, the CDR3 reads TGTGCCACCAGTAACGGCAGGGGACAGAACACCATATATTTT. Translating gives CATSNGRGQNTIYF.

The chain carries TRBV4-1 and TRBJ2-7; 7 nucleotides match TRBD2. Germline V gene sequence: CDR1 MGHRA, CDR2 YSYEKL. The CDR3 runs to 16 residues. With 1 base clipped from V and 5 bases from J, the junction kept 11 bases outside the gene matches. The CDR3 sequence is CASSQGLGREMNEQYF. CDR3 DNA: TGCGCCAGCAGCCAAGGGCTTGGGAGGGAGATGAACGAGCAGTACTTC.

The V gene is TRBV4-3, the J gene TRBJ1-2; D perhaps matches TRBD1 (5 bases). CDR1 and CDR2 (germline): LGHNA, YSLEER. This CDR3 has 15 residues. V lost 1 base, J lost 0 bases, and 9 bases lay in between. The CDR3 spells CASSQAGRANYGYTF. The CDR3 DNA follows: TGCGCCAGCAGCCAAGCTGGCAGGGCTAACTATGGCTACACCTTC.

The chain uses TRBV5-4 and TRBJ2-2, with 14 bases fitting TRBD2. Germline lookup yields CDR1 SGHNT and CDR2 YYREEE (reference sequence). The CDR3 contains 17 residues. V was clipped by 0 bases and J by 5 bases; unmatched bases: 3. The CDR3 DNA reads as TGTGCCAGCAGCTTGGCCGGGACTAGCGGGAGAACCGGGGAGCTGTTTTTT. This translates into CASSLAGTSGRTGELFF.

This chain joins TRBV3-1 (or the pseudogene TRBV3-2) and TRBJ2-1; no firm D call. The CDR3 has 12 residues. Germline CDR1 is LGHDT and CDR2 is YNNKEL (reference sequence). Between the trimmed V and J ends, which lost 2 bases and 5 bases, there was a span of 4 bases. The CDR3 DNA is TGTGCCAGCAGCCAATCCAACAATGAGCAGTTCTTC. The encoded protein is CASSQSNNEQFF.

The chain joins TRBV28 to TRBJ1-1, with D hard to call. Trimming left V 2 bases short and J 1 base short, with 14 bases between. Germline assignment: CDR1 MDHEN and CDR2 SYDVKM. The CDR3 is 16 amino acids. In DNA, the CDR3 is TGTGCCAGCAGTTTAGGAGTTCCAAACTGGAACACTGAAGCTTTCTTT. This encodes CASSLGVPNWNTEAFF.

V is TRBV6-2 or TRBV6-3 and J is TRBJ1-4; 11 positions agree with TRBD1. Germline V CDR1 and CDR2: MNHEY, SVGEGT. The CDR3 totals 15 residues. V lost 5 bases and J lost 7; bases outside the gene matches: 6. CDR3 in DNA: TGTGCCAGCAGTGCCCCGGGACAGGGGGTTGAAAAACTGTTTTTT. Translated, it gives CASSAPGQGVEKLFF.

The chain couples TRBV29-1 to TRBJ2-2, with TRBD1 as a possible D gene (6 bases). Trimming shortened V by 4 bases and J by 0 bases, and 15 bases separated the two germline ends. This CDR3 has 16 residues. Looked up from germline, CDR1 is SQVTM and CDR2 is ANQGSEA. CDR3 sequence reads: CSVAPSGTPNTGELFF. The CDR3 bases are TGCAGCGTTGCACCCTCTGGGACACCGAACACCGGGGAGCTGTTTTTT.

V usage is TRBV9 and J usage is TRBJ2-3; tentative D call: TRBD2 (6 bases). V lost 4 bases, J lost 2 bases, and 11 bases lay in between. Germline V gene lookup returns CDR1 SGDLS and CDR2 YYNGEE. CDR3 length: 14 residues. CDR3 in amino acids: CASSFGGITDTQYF. CDR3 nucleotides: TGTGCCAGCAGCTTCGGGGGTATCACAGATACGCAGTATTTT. The complete variable domain, with remaining parts taken from reference TRBV9 and TRBJ2-3, reads DSGVTQTPKHLITATGQRVTLRCSPRSGDLSVYWYQQSLDQGLQFLIQYYNGEERAKGNILERFSAQQFPDLHSELNLSSLELGDSALYFCASSFGGITDTQYFGPGTRLTVL.

The genes are TRBV5-4 and TRBJ2-3; weak D call: TRBD2 (7 bases). The CDR3 is 14 amino acids. In germline, CDR1 is SGHNT, CDR2 YYREEE (reference sequence). Trimming removed 6 bases at V and 4 bases at J, with 15 bases between. The CDR3 nucleotides read TGTGCCAGCAACCGGCGGGGGCGACCAGATACGCAGTATTTT. Its translation: CASNRRGRPDTQYF.

This sequence joins TRBV27 and TRBJ2-4; maybe TRBD2 (5 bases). The CDR3 is 16 residues long. CDR1 MNHEY and CDR2 SMNVEV come from the germline V gene (reference sequence). Trimming pared 1 base from V and 0 bases from J, leaving 10 bases between. The CDR3 is CASSLFRDLAKNIQYF. CDR3 nucleotide sequence: TGTGCCAGCAGTTTATTTCGGGATTTAGCCAAAAACATTCAGTACTTC.

V and J are TRBV29-1 and TRBJ1-2; 8 bases are a match to TRBD1. V lost 3 bases to trimming and J lost 7 bases; unmatched junction nucleotides: 7. Germline CDR1 reads SQVTM; CDR2 reads ANQGSEA. The CDR3 is 13 amino acids. Here the CDR3 DNA reads TGCAGCGTTGAGGGGCAGGGGGCTCTTGGCTACACCTTC. This gives the protein CSVEGQGALGYTF.

This chain connects TRBV30 to TRBJ2-2, with 7 bases matching TRBD2. The CDR3 has 14 residues. Germline CDR1 reads GTSNPN; CDR2 reads SVGIG (reference sequence). The trim removed 2 bases at V and 4 bases at J, leaving 4 bases unmatched. Here the CDR3 reads CAWSPGLSTGELFF. CDR3 bases: TGTGCCTGGAGTCCGGGACTATCCACCGGGGAGCTGTTTTTT.

The count of this clone is one. This chain joins TRBV2 and TRBJ1-4; 8 positions match TRBD1. Per germline, CDR1 SNHLY and CDR2 FYNNEI. The V segment lost 6 bases and the J segment 3 bases; nucleotides outside the gene matches: 6. The CDR3 consists of 15 residues. The DNA for the CDR3 is TGTGCCAGCAGCCCGGACAGGGTCCCTAATGAAAAACTGTTTTTT. Its protein is CASSPDRVPNEKLFF. Full variable domain (remainder filled in from reference TRBV2 and TRBJ1-4): EPEVTQTPSHQVTQMGQEVILRCVPISNHLYFYWYRQILGQKVEFLVSFYNNEISEKSEIFDDQFSVERPDGSNFTLKIRSTKLEDSAMYFCASSPDRVPNEKLFFGSGTQLSVL.

The chain carries TRBV18 and TRBJ2-7; 14 bases match TRBD2. Germline V CDR1 and CDR2: KGHSH, LQKENI. There are 14 residues in the CDR3. V lost 6 bases and J lost 4; bases outside the gene matches: 2. The DNA for the CDR3 is TGTGCCAGCTCGGGGACTAGCGGGAGTTACGAGCAGTACTTC. It yields the protein CASSGTSGSYEQYF.

This clone showed up just once. This sequence joins TRBV6-6 and TRBJ1-1; 8 positions match TRBD1. The CDR3 length is 14 residues. The germline V gene encodes CDR1 MNHNY and CDR2 SVGAGI (reference sequence). With 7 bases clipped from V and 5 bases from J, the junction kept 9 bases outside the gene matches. The CDR3: CASTRQGLGTEAFF. The CDR3 bases are TGTGCCAGCACTCGACAGGGGTTGGGGACTGAAGCTTTCTTT.

The sample holds one count of this clone. The chain has TRBV18 and TRBJ1-6; 10 nucleotides line up with TRBD1. The V segment lost 1 base and the J segment 6 bases; nucleotides outside the gene matches: 0. The CDR3 is 15 residues long. Germline V CDR1 and CDR2: KGHSH, LQKENI. This chain's CDR3 is CASSPRDRGNSPLHF. The CDR3 DNA reads TGTGCCAGCTCACCACGGGACAGGGGTAATTCACCCCTCCACTTT.